The clone carrying this TCR beta chain appeared many times. Antigen unknown. This sample is part of a study of T cells in localized non-small cell lung cancer. V lost 2 bases and J 3 bases, leaving 14 bases between the germline ends. The CDR3 loop spans 16 amino acids. Per the germline V gene, CDR1 is MNHNS and CDR2 is SASEGT. The data were produced by immunoSEQ multiplex PCR, yet TCRdb's version contains in-frame clones alone and is incomplete. The profile shows tens of thousands of clones, around 80% of them singletons. Whole-study results and caveats: Adjacent lung had a median around 60 of the 100 largest tumor clones.

This specimen consisted of PBMCs, obtained before any cancer treatment. This TCR derives from a woman aged 35-70 years with stage II lung adenocarcinoma. V usage is TRBV6-1 and J usage is TRBJ1-5; no clear D. The CDR3 loop is CASSEFGRLNNQPQHF. The CDR3 nucleotides read TGTGCCAGCAGTGAATTCGGCCGGTTGAACAATCAGCCCCAGCATTTT.